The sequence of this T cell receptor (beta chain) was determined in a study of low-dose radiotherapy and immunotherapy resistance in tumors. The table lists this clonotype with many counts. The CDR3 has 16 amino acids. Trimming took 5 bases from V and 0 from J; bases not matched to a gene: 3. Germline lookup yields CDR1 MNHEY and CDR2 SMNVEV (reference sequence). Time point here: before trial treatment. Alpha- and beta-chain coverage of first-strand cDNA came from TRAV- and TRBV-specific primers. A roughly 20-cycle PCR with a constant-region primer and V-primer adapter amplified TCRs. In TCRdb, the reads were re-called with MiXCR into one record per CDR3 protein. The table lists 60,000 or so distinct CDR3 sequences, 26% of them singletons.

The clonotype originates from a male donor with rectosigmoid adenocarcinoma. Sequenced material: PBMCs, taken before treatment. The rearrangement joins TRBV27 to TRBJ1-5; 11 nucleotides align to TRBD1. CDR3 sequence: CASSRTGGNSNQPQHF. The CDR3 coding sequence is TGTGCCAGCAGTCGGACAGGGGGCAATAGCAATCAGCCCCAGCATTTT.